Following are 4 T cell receptor beta chains from one sample sequenced in a study of blood T cell repertoires in COVID-19 (dated by TCRdb to 2019 to 2021). The receptor library was made with the immunoSEQ multiplex PCR assay. Sourced from immuneACCESS, this table was stored by TCRdb with only in-frame sequences that have V and J called. A share of the clones is absent; for the studies checked, an unresolved V gene accounts for under half, and the remainder has no known explanation. In all, the sample holds a few hundred thousand clones, and roughly nine tenths of those were seen once. The ten top clones hold 1.1% of the sample. The sample taken for sequencing was PBMCs or T cells enriched from blood (not recorded which). These TCRs come from a man aged 25-45 years who had recovered from COVID-19.

The chain joins TRBV27 to TRBJ2-1; D may be TRBD1 (8 bases). The germline gives CDR1 MNHEY, CDR2 SMNVEV (reference sequence). The CDR3 loop spans 18 amino acids. With 4 bases removed from V and 1 base from J, the gap between germline ends came to 20 bases. The CDR3 nucleotides read TGTGCCAGCAGTTCCGACAGGGGCAGCGGGAATTCCTACAATGAGCAGTTCTTC. It encodes CASSSDRGSGNSYNEQFF.

This chain uses TRBV5-1 with TRBJ2-7, with D tentatively TRBD2 (6 bases). V lost 2 bases to trimming and J lost 3 bases, with 9 bases between them. The CDR3 spans 13 residues. The germline gives CDR1 SGHRS, CDR2 YFSETQ. The CDR3 here is CASSFGGNYEQYF. CDR3 in DNA: TGCGCCAGCAGCTTCGGGGGAAACTACGAGCAGTACTTC.

The chain employs TRBV14 and TRBJ1-1; D is undetermined. The CDR3 has 14 amino acids. The germline CDR1 and CDR2 sequences are SGHDN and FVKESK. The germline V and J ends were trimmed by 4 bases and 2 bases, with 11 bases remaining between them. CDR3: CASSLRRVNTEAFF. DNA for the CDR3: TGTGCCAGCAGCCTCCGACGGGTTAACACTGAAGCTTTCTTT.

The chain has TRBV10-3 and TRBJ2-1; D unresolved. Trimming pared 5 bases from V and 8 bases from J, leaving 10 bases between. The CDR3 is 12 amino acids. CDR1 is ENHRY, CDR2 SYGVKD, per germline. The CDR3 loop is CAISRTSDEQFF. The DNA of the CDR3 is TGTGCCATCAGTAGAACTTCCGATGAGCAGTTCTTC.